This TCR beta chain was recovered during a study of technical replicates of blood from several donors. Profiled with immunoSEQ multiplex PCR; TCRdb holds only in-frame clones, not every one. Here the sample spans 55,000 to 60,000 clones, 80% to 95% being singletons. The sample taken for sequencing was PBMCs. This TCR derives from a human donor in good health. Some clones in this sample may be carry-over from other donors' samples.

The DNA of the CDR3 is TGTGCCAGCAGCCAAGAAACGAGACTAGCGGGACTAAATGAGCAGTTCTTC. It specifies CASSQETRLAGLNEQFF. V is TRBV4-2 and J is TRBJ2-1; 11 bases agree with TRBD2. V gave up 0 bases and J gave up 7 bases; unmatched junction bases: 8. The germline CDR1 and CDR2 sequences are LGHNA and YNFKEQ. The CDR3 contains 17 residues.